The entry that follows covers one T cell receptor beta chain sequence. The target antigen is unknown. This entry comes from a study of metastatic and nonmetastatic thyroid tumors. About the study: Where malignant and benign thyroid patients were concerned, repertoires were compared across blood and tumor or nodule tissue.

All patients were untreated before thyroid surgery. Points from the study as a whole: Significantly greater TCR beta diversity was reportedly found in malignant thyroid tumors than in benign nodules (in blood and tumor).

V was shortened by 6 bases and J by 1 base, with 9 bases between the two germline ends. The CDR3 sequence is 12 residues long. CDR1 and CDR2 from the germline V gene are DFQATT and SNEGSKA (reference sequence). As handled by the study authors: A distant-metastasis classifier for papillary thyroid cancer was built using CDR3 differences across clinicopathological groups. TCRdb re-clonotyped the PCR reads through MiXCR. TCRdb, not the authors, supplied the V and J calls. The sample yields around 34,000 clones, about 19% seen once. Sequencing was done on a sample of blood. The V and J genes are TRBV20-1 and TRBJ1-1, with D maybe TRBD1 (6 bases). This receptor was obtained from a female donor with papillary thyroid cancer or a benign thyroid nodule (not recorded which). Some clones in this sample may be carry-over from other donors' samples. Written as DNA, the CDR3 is TGCAGTGCCCGACAGGCGAACACTGAAGCTTTCTTT. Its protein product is CSARQANTEAFF.